These T cell receptor beta chains were read from a single sample in a study of T cell changes during pregnancy in multiple sclerosis. TCRdb keeps only in-frame clones here, not all; method: immunoSEQ multiplex PCR. The data show 69,000 or so clones, around 90% seen once. Sequencing used CD4+ T cells from peripheral blood mononuclear cells, obtained in the third trimester of pregnancy. These receptors all come from a female donor in good health, enrolled as a control in a pregnancy study. Both conserved end residues are trimmed from each CDR3. The D gene is left open where the match is weak. Only some rows state a clone size, as once, few, many or a class for expanded clones.

j_call clone_size v_call d_call cdr3_aa
TRBJ2-2 - TRBV4-1 TRBD2 ASSHRVMTSGGANTGELF
TRBJ1-6 - TRBV5-6 - ASSSLGGAGNSPLH
TRBJ2-7 - TRBV30 - AWSVRLAAIEQY
TRBJ2-3 - TRBV7-3 - ASSASSGTDTQY
TRBJ2-3 - TRBV2 - ASSPRTVSTDTQY
TRBJ1-2 - TRBV7-2 - ASSFNPGFRENYGYT
TRBJ2-1 - TRBV12-5 TRBD2 ASGSPGTNHHEQF
TRBJ2-3 - TRBV4-3 TRBD2 ASSQDSGGRTDTQY
TRBJ1-1 - TRBV30 - AWMGGAGTEAF
TRBJ1-1 - TRBV6-1 TRBD1 ASSRQGATEAF
TRBJ1-1 - TRBV19 TRBD1 ATSLKGQRIGNTEAF
TRBJ2-7 - TRBV9 - ASSVSPVSYEQY
TRBJ1-1 - TRBV11-3 - ASSLVAENTEAF
TRBJ1-2 once TRBV30 TRBD1 AWSVVGGGGYT
TRBJ2-2 - TRBV9 TRBD2 ASSTQAGGPTGELF
TRBJ2-7 - TRBV6-5 TRBD1 ASSKRDRGYEQY
TRBJ2-1 - TRBV5-1 TRBD2 ASSLGLAGINEQF
TRBJ1-4 - TRBV30 - AWGNRRWNEKLF
TRBJ1-2 few TRBV4-3 TRBD1 ASSQGTGGFYGYT
TRBJ2-7 - TRBV23-1 - ASSHPGSGGLREQY
TRBJ2-7 - TRBV6-5 TRBD1 ASSYRDRGYEQY
TRBJ1-1 - TRBV9 - ASSVVSWGGEAF
TRBJ1-3 once TRBV6-5 TRBD1 ASSPDRGSGNTIY
TRBJ1-2 - TRBV9 TRBD1 ASSLDRVGYGYT
TRBJ2-2 - TRBV5-1 TRBD1 ASSLIVSGTGRSTGELF
TRBJ1-1 - TRBV9 - ASSGQIGNTEAF
TRBJ1-2 - TRBV7-3 TRBD1 ASSLGQAYYGYT
TRBJ1-2 - TRBV7-9 - ASSRPGSYNYGYT
TRBJ1-2 once TRBV6-1 - ASSRSTGSPYGYT
TRBJ1-5 - TRBV7-2 TRBD1 ASSSGQSNQPQH
TRBJ2-3 - TRBV5-5 - ASSLQQSTDTQY
TRBJ1-2 once TRBV15 - ATSRGIGDTDKNYGYT
TRBJ1-4 - TRBV18 - ASSPPADGEKLF
TRBJ2-3 - TRBV14 TRBD1 ASIGIATGPDTQY
TRBJ2-2 - TRBV7-8 TRBD1 ASSSQTGSSTGELF
TRBJ1-5 - TRBV6-5 - ASRPTVNQPQH
TRBJ1-6 - TRBV6-1 - ASSEISRADSPLH
TRBJ2-5 - TRBV5-4 - ASSPQGTETQY
TRBJ2-5 - TRBV30 TRBD2 AWSAGGQSWETQY
TRBJ1-1 - TRBV2 TRBD1 ASSKNVGTGGNTEAF
TRBJ2-1 - TRBV5-4 - ASSPQDFDNEQF
TRBJ1-1 - TRBV19 - ASSTSGGGKGEAF
TRBJ1-2 - TRBV7-2 - ASSPGHQVVYGYT
TRBJ2-7 - TRBV5-4 TRBD2 ASSHIAGGTYEQY
TRBJ1-2 - TRBV15 - ATSPRTALTYGYT
TRBJ1-1 - TRBV9 - ASSPGVQLVETEAF
TRBJ2-5 - TRBV5-1 - ASSLRTEETQY
TRBJ1-1 - TRBV7-2 - ASSPEDEAF
TRBJ1-5 - TRBV6-6 TRBD1 ASSLTGEVVPQH
TRBJ1-1 - TRBV7-2 - ASSPRRGEAF
TRBJ1-2 - TRBV10-3 - AIRGFPGDYGYT
TRBJ1-3 once TRBV5-1 - ASSLADSGNTIY
TRBJ1-1 - TRBV18 TRBD1 ASSPRGQGSEAF